This is a list of T cell receptor beta chains from one sample in a study of CD8+CD57+ T cells in acquired aplastic anemia. MiXCR, applied by TCRdb to the reads, yields one record per CDR3 protein. The sample includes roughly 250,000 distinct CDR3 sequences, roughly 82% of them seen just once. The sequenced sample was sorted CD4+, CD8+, or CD8+CD57+ T cells (not recorded which) from PBMCs. Receptors originate from a human donor with aplastic anemia. Both conserved end residues are part of each CDR3. Fields, in order: D gene, clone size, V gene, J gene, CDR3 protein, CDR3 DNA. A D gene is named only where the DNA matches it firmly. Expanded clones get a size class; other rows say once, few or many, or leave the size out.

>.|.|TRBV9|TRBJ2-3
CASSVGDRHGANNF
TGTGCCAGCAGCGTGGGGGACCGACACGGAGCAAACAATTTT
>TRBD2|.|TRBV7-8|TRBJ2-7
CASSGRGLPYTQYF
TGTGCCAGCAGCGGCCGGGGACTACCCTACACGCAGTACTTC
>.|.|TRBV7-8|TRBJ2-7
CASSFVGGTYEQYF
TGTGCCAGCAGCTTCGTGGGGGGTACCTACGAGCAGTACTTC
>.|.|TRBV2|TRBJ2-3
CASGGAGTNTQYF
TGTGCCAGCGGAGGCGCTGGGACAAATACGCAGTATTTT
>.|.|TRBV5-6|TRBJ2-3
CASSPVDGTDTQYF
TGTGCCAGCAGCCCCGTTGACGGGACAGATACGCAGTATTTT
>.|.|TRBV27|TRBJ1-2
CASSRGIPGGYTF
TGTGCCAGCAGTCGAGGGATTCCGGGCGGCTACACCTTC
>.|.|TRBV7-2|TRBJ1-1
CASSLELGADYGDFF
TGTGCCAGCAGCTTGGAACTGGGCGCCGACTATGGCGACTTCTTT
>TRBD2|.|TRBV7-2|TRBJ2-7
CAAGAEQYF
TGTGCCGCGGGAGCCGAGCAGTACTTC
>.|.|TRBV15|TRBJ2-1
CASSATAFYYEQFF
TGTGCCAGCAGCGCGACGGCCTTCTACTATGAGCAGTTCTTC
>TRBD2|.|TRBV7-9|TRBJ2-6
CASSLAETGGAAGLTF
TGTGCCAGCAGCTTAGCGGAAACGGGAGGGGCCGCCGGCCTGACTTTC
>.|once|TRBV4-1|TRBJ2-7
CASSQSTGEDYEQYF
TGCGCCAGCAGCCAATCAACAGGGGAGGACTACGAGCAGTACTTC
>.|.|TRBV7-4|TRBJ2-5
CASSSGARETQYF
TGTGCCAGCAGCTCGGGGGCCCGAGAGACCCAGTACTTC
>.|few|TRBV7-8|TRBJ2-3
CASSVDGGTDTQYF
TGTGCCAGCAGCGTAGATGGGGGAACAGATACGCAGTATTTT